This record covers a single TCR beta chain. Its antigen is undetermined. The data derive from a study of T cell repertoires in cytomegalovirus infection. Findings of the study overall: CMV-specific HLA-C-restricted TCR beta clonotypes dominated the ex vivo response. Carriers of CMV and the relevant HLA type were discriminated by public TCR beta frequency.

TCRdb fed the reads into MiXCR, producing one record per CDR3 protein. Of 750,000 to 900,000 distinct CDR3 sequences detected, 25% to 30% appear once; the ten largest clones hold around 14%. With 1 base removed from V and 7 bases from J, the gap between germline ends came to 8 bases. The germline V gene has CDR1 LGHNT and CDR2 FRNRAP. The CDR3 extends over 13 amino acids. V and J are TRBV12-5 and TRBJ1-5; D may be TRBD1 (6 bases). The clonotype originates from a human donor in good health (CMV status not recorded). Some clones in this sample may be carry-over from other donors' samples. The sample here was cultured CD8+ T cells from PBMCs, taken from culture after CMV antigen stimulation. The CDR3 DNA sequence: TGTGCTAGTGGTTTGGACACAGGGCAGCCCCAGCATTTT. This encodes CASGLDTGQPQHF.